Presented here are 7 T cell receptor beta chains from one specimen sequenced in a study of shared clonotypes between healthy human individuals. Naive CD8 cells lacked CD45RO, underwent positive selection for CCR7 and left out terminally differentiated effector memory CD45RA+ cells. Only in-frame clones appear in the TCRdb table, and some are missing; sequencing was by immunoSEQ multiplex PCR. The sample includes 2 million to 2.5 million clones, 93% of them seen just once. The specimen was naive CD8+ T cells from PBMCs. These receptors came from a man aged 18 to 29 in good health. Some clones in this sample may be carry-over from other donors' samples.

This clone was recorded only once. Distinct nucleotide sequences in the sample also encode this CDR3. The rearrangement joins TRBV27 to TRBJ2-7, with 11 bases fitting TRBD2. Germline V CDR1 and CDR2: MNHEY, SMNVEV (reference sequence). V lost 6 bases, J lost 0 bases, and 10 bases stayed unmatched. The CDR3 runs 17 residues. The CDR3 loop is CASSLLAGVARSYEQYF. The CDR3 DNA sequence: TGTGCCAGCAGCCTACTAGCGGGAGTGGCCCGCTCCTACGAGCAGTACTTC.

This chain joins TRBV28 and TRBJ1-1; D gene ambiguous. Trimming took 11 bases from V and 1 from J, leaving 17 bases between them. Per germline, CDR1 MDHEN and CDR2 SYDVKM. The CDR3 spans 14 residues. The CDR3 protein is CAVGDPVSNTEAFF. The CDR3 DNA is TGTGCCGTCGGAGACCCCGTTTCGAACACTGAAGCTTTCTTT.

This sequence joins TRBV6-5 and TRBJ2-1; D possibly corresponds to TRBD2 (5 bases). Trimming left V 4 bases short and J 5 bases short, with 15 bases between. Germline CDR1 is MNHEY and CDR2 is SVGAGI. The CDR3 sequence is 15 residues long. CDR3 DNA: TGTGCCAGCAGTTCGGACTCAACCCCTAACAATGAGCAGTTCTTC. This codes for CASSSDSTPNNEQFF.

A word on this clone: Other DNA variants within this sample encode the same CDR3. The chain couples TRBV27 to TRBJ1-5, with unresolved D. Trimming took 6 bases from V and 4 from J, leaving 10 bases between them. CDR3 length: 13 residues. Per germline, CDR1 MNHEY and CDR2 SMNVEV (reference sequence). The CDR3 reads CASSLWENQPQHF. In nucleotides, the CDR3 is TGTGCCAGCAGCCTGTGGGAGAATCAGCCCCAGCATTTT.

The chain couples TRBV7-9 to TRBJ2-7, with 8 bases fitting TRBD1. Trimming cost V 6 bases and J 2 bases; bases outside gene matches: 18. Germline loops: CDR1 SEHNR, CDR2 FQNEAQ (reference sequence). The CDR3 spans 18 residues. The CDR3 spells CASSDGQGVNKTPYEQYF. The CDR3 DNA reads TGTGCCAGCAGTGATGGACAGGGCGTTAATAAAACCCCCTACGAGCAGTACTTC.

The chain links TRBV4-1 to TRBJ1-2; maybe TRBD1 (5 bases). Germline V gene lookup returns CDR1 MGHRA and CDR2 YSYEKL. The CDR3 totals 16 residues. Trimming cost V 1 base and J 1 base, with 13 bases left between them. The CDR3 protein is CASSQGFRQNNYGYTF. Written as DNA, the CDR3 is TGCGCCAGCAGCCAAGGCTTCAGACAGAATAACTATGGCTACACCTTC.

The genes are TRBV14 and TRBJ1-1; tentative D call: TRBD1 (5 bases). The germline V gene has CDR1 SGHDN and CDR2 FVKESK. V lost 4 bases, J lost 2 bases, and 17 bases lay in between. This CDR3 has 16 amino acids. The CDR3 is CASSLRFGGPNTEAFF. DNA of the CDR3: TGTGCCAGCAGCCTAAGATTCGGGGGTCCCAACACTGAAGCTTTCTTT. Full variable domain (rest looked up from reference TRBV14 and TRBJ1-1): EAGVTQFPSHSVIEKGQTVTLRCDPISGHDNLYWYRRVMGKEIKFLLHFVKESKQDESGMPNNRFLAERTGGTYSTLKVQPAELEDSGVYFCASSLRFGGPNTEAFFGQGTRLTVV.